The subject of this entry is one TCR beta chain. Its specificity is unknown. The data derive from a study of T cell responses to AZD1222 COVID-19 vaccine. Notes on the study in general: Rises in breadth and depth of Spike-specific TCRs came after two AZD1222 doses. There were repertoire samples only from the period after the peak T cell response. Spike as a whole was targeted by vaccine-associated CD4 TCRs, dominant at 160-218 and 743-854.

Pooled together were second doses at about 4 or about 12 weeks. The repertoire was sequenced with immunoSEQ multiplex PCR; TCRdb's copy has only in-frame clones and lacks some. The sample contains fewer than 150,000 clones, approximately 94% of which appear only once. J gave up 7 bases and V 0 bases, and 7 bases lay outside the gene matches. The CDR3 loop spans 16 amino acids. The V gene's germline CDR1 is SGHRS and CDR2 YFSETQ. This chain joins TRBV5-1 and TRBJ1-6, with 7 bases lining up with TRBD1. The receptor was derived from an adult who received the AZD1222 COVID-19 vaccine. The sample was peripheral blood, taken 28 days after the second AZD1222 dose. In DNA, the CDR3 is TGCGCCAGCAGCTTGGCCCCGGGACAGTTCAATTCACCCCTCCACTTT. Translation gives CASSLAPGQFNSPLHF.